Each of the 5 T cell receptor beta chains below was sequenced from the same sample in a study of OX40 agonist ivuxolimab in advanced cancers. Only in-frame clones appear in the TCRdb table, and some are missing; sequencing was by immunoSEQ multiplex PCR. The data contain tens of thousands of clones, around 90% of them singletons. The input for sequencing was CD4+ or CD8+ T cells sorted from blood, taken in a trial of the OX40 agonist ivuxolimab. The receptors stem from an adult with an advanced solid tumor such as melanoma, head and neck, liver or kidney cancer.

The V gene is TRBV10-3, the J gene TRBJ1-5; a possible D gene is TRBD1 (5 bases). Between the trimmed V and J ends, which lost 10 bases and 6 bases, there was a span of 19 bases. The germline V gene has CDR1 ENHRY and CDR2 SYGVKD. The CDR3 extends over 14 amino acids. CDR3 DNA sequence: TGTGCCACCAGAGGTGGGCAGGGTGGTCAGCCCCAGCATTTT. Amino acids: CATRGGQGGQPQHF.

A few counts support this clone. CDR3 sequence: CASAIAGATDTQYF. Here the CDR3 DNA reads TGTGCCAGCGCTATAGCGGGAGCAACAGATACGCAGTATTTT. The rearrangement joins TRBV19 to TRBJ2-3; TRBD2 aligns across 9 bases. Germline V CDR1 and CDR2: LNHDA, SQIVND (reference sequence). V trimming: 9 bases; J trimming: 3 bases; junction bases outside the gene matches: 7. The CDR3 sequence is 14 residues long.

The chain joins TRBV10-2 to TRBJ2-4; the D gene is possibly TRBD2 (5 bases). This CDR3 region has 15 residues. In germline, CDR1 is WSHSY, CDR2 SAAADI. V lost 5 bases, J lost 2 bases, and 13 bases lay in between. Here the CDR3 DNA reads TGCGCCAGCAGTAGGATTCTCGGGACCAAAAACATTCAGTACTTC. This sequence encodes CASSRILGTKNIQYF.

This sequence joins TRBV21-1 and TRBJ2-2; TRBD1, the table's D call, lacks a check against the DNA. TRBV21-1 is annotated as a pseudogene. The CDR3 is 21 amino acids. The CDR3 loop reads CASSKATVGQHTSRVAGELFF. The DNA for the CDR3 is TGTGCCAGCAGCAAAGCCACGGTCGGACAGCACACTAGTCGGGTCGCCGGGGAGCTGTTTTTT.

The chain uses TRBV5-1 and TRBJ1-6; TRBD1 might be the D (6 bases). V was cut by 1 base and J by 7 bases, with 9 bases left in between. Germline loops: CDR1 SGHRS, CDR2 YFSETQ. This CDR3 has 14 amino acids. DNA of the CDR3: TGCGCCAGCAGCTTGAGTAGGGGGAATTCACCCCTCCACTTT. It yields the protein CASSLSRGNSPLHF.